A single sample gave rise to the 26 T cell receptor beta chains below, sequenced in a study of blood T cell repertoires in COVID-19. TCRdb keeps only in-frame clones here, not all; method: immunoSEQ multiplex PCR. The sample lists about 260,000 clones; about 86% were seen once. The sequenced sample consisted of PBMCs or T cells enriched from blood (not recorded which). The receptors were sampled from a man aged 30 to 45 with acute COVID-19.

CDR3 nucleotide sequence: TGTGCCAGCAGCTGGCTGGGGACACCGAACACCGGGGAGCTGTTTTTT. Its translation: CASSWLGTPNTGELFF. The rearrangement uses TRBV5-6 and TRBJ2-2, with D tentatively TRBD1 (6 bases). CDR1 is SGHDT, CDR2 YYEEEE, per germline. The V and J ends lost 3 bases and 0 bases respectively, with 12 bases between them. The CDR3 sequence is 16 residues long.

The chain couples TRBV11-2 to TRBJ2-7, with TRBD1 matching over 10 bases. CDR1 and CDR2 (germline): SGHAT, FQNNGV. V dropped 6 bases and J dropped 5; count of bases not matched to a gene: 4. The CDR3 contains 13 residues. DNA for the CDR3: TGTGCCAGCAGGGGGGGGACAGGGGACGAGCAGTACGTC. Its translation: CASRGGTGDEQYV.

This clone showed up just a few times. The genes are TRBV29-1 and TRBJ2-2, with a tentative D call TRBD2 (5 bases). CDR3 length: 15 amino acids. Germline V gene data show CDR1 as SQVTM and CDR2 as ANQGSEA. The V end was cut by 6 bases, the J end by 1 base, with 15 bases between. The DNA of the CDR3 is TGCAGCGTGAGGGTGTCAGGACGGAACACCGGGGAGCTGTTTTTT. It yields the protein CSVRVSGRNTGELFF.

V usage is TRBV9 and J usage is TRBJ1-2; D is possibly TRBD1 (5 bases). The CDR3 length is 15 residues. V lost 3 bases to trimming and J lost 8 bases, with 20 bases between them. Germline V lookup: CDR1 SGDLS, CDR2 YYNGEE. The chain's CDR3 is CASSGHSARVGGYTF. In nucleotides, the CDR3 is TGTGCCAGCAGCGGACACTCGGCCAGGGTTGGAGGCTACACCTTC.

This rearrangement joins TRBV19 to TRBJ1-2; 9 bases align to TRBD1. Looked up from germline, CDR1 is LNHDA and CDR2 is SQIVND (reference sequence). The V gene end was trimmed by 11 bases and the J gene end by 7 bases; junction bases not matched to a gene: 11. The CDR3 spans 13 residues. The CDR3 sequence is CAGGTGGLRGYTF. CDR3 coding DNA: TGTGCCGGAGGAACAGGGGGCCTGCGTGGCTACACCTTC.

The chain links TRBV25-1 to TRBJ2-2, with D maybe TRBD1 (6 bases). The germline V and J ends were trimmed by 4 bases and 0 bases, with 15 bases remaining between them. The CDR3 totals 17 residues. Per germline, CDR1 MGHDK and CDR2 SYGVNS. CDR3 sequence reads: CASSAQTGRPNTGELFF. The CDR3 DNA follows: TGTGCCAGCAGTGCTCAGACAGGACGACCGAACACCGGGGAGCTGTTTTTT.

The chain combines TRBV7-2 with TRBJ1-4; no clear D. CDR1 and CDR2 from the germline V gene are SGHTA and FQGNSA. The length of the CDR3 is 17 residues. Trimming took off 0 bases at V and 1 base at J, with 12 bases between the two ends. As DNA, the CDR3 is TGTGCCAGCAGCTTAGCCCCCAGATCAAAAACTAATGAAAAACTGTTTTTT. Translating gives CASSLAPRSKTNEKLFF.

The V call is TRBV14, the J call TRBJ1-2; TRBD1 agrees at 7 bases. Losses at the gene ends were 4 bases for V and 6 bases for J; bases not matched to a gene: 5. CDR1 SGHDN and CDR2 FVKESK come from the germline V gene. This CDR3 comprises 13 residues. CDR3 nucleotide sequence: TGTGCCAGCAGCCCCGACAGGGTTAATGGCTACACCTTC. This gives the protein CASSPDRVNGYTF.

The sample holds one count of this clone. V is TRBV19 and J is TRBJ1-2; D is unclear. The CDR3 is made up of 17 amino acids. Germline CDR1 and CDR2: LNHDA and SQIVND (reference sequence). With 1 base removed from V and 0 bases from J, the gap between germline ends came to 15 bases. The CDR3 nucleotides are TGTGCCAGTAGTATAGGTAACCCCTCGTACTCTAACTATGGCTACACCTTC. It yields the protein CASSIGNPSYSNYGYTF.

The table lists this clone with a few counts. Mismatch with germline at one junction end may stem from a read error. The chain recombines TRBV5-1 with TRBJ2-3, with 10 bases identical to TRBD2. Germline lookup yields CDR1 SGHRS and CDR2 YFSETQ. The CDR3 runs to 16 residues. The CDR3 here is CASSSPQAGGKDTQYF. CDR3 sequence (DNA): TGTGCCAGCAGCTCACCTCAAGCGGGAGGGAAAGATACGCAGTATTTT.

The chain recombines TRBV6-5 with TRBJ1-4; D gene uncertain. The CDR3 has 15 residues. The V end lost 7 bases, the J end lost 5 bases, and 17 bases lay between the germline ends. In germline, CDR1 is MNHEY, CDR2 SVGAGI. This CDR3 is CASTTNRLKNEKLFF. The DNA for the CDR3 is TGTGCCAGCACCACCAACCGACTGAAAAATGAAAAACTGTTTTTT.

The chain uses TRBV6-5 and TRBJ1-2; 9 bases match TRBD1. This CDR3 contains 14 residues. The germline CDR1 and CDR2 sequences are MNHEY and SVGAGI. Trimming at V came to 11 bases and at J to 4 bases, leaving 11 bases not matched to a gene. The CDR3 nucleotides read TGTGCCGCTCGGACAGGGGCAGTCGGCTATGGCTACACCTTC. This codes for CAARTGAVGYGYTF.

The rearrangement links TRBV6-5 to TRBJ1-6; TRBD1 aligns across 7 bases. CDR3 size: 14 residues. With 6 bases clipped from V and 14 bases from J, the junction kept 13 bases outside the gene matches. Germline V gives CDR1 MNHEY, CDR2 SVGAGI. The CDR3 sequence is CASRSGTEHSALHF. DNA of the CDR3: TGTGCCAGCAGGTCCGGGACAGAACATAGTGCCCTCCACTTT.

This rearrangement joins TRBV24-1 to TRBJ2-5; TRBD1 matches at 8 bases. CDR1 is KGHDR, CDR2 SFDVKD, per germline. V dropped 4 bases and J dropped 5; count of bases not matched to a gene: 26. The CDR3 sequence is 21 residues long. Here the CDR3 reads CATSDPVLAGGSDLDTETQYF. The CDR3 DNA reads as TGTGCCACCAGTGACCCTGTACTGGCAGGGGGCTCGGACTTAGACACGGAGACCCAGTACTTC.

This chain links TRBV3-1 (or the pseudogene TRBV3-2) with TRBJ1-4; unclear D gene. The CDR3 sequence is 16 residues long. From germline, CDR1 is LGHDT and CDR2 YNNKEL (reference sequence). The germline V and J ends were trimmed by 3 bases and 2 bases, with 13 bases remaining between them. The CDR3 sequence: CASSHRGDTTNEKLFF. The CDR3 bases are TGTGCCAGCAGCCACCGGGGAGACACGACTAATGAAAAACTGTTTTTT.

This clone was seen a handful of times. V usage is TRBV30 and J usage is TRBJ1-1; the D gene is possibly TRBD1 (5 bases). V was pared by 3 bases and J by 5 bases, with 13 bases between. From germline, CDR1 is GTSNPN and CDR2 SVGIG (reference sequence). The CDR3 has 13 amino acids. This chain's CDR3 is CAWRVNQGTEAFF. The CDR3 DNA sequence: TGTGCCTGGAGGGTTAATCAGGGAACTGAAGCTTTCTTT.

The V and J genes are TRBV6-5 and TRBJ2-2; TRBD1 agrees at 8 bases. CDR1 and CDR2 from the germline V gene are MNHEY and SVGAGI. V lost 11 bases, J lost 4 bases, and 6 bases stayed unmatched. The CDR3 has 13 amino acids. The DNA of the CDR3 is TGTGCCTCCCGGACAGGGAGCACCGGGGAGCTGTTTTTT. Encoded protein: CASRTGSTGELFF.

This chain links TRBV11-2 with TRBJ2-5, with TRBD2 as a possible D gene (6 bases). The V end lost 5 bases, the J end lost 5 bases, and 18 bases lay between the germline ends. CDR3 length: 15 residues. The germline V gene has CDR1 SGHAT and CDR2 FQNNGV. The CDR3, as DNA: TGTGCCAGCAGCCCCCTCGGGACTGGGGGGGAGACCCAGTACTTC. This encodes CASSPLGTGGETQYF.

The rearrangement links TRBV25-1 to TRBJ2-7; D might be TRBD2 (7 bases). Between the trimmed V and J ends, which lost 2 bases and 12 bases, there was a span of 14 bases. CDR3 length: 12 residues. Germline CDR1 MGHDK, CDR2 SYGVNS. In nucleotides, the CDR3 is TGTGCCAGCAGTGAAGGACTAGGACAGCTGTACGTC. It translates to CASSEGLGQLYV.

This clone was picked up a small number of times. The chain recombines TRBV19 with TRBJ2-5, with 12 bases that match TRBD2. V shed 6 bases, J shed 4 bases, and the junction held 12 bases outside the gene matches. CDR3 size: 17 residues. Germline V lookup: CDR1 LNHDA, CDR2 SQIVND (reference sequence). The DNA of the CDR3 is TGTGCCAGTAGCCCCCGACCGGGACTAGCGGGTAGAGAGACCCAGTACTTC. The encoded protein is CASSPRPGLAGRETQYF.

With regard to this clone: The junction departs from germline at one end; a sequencing error may be responsible. The V call is TRBV5-1, the J call TRBJ1-5; 9 nucleotides align to TRBD1. The CDR3 extends over 14 amino acids. Per germline, CDR1 SGHRS and CDR2 YFSETQ. This chain's CDR3 is CASSTGGWNQPQHF. The CDR3 nucleotides are TGTGCCAGCAGCACAGGGGGCTGGAATCAGCCCCAGCATTTT. Looking up the rest from reference TRBV5-1 and TRBJ1-5 gives the full variable domain: KAGVTQTPRYLIKTRGQQVTLSCSPISGHRSVSWYQQTPGQGLQFLFEYFSETQRNKGNFPGRFSGRQFSNSRSEMNVSTLELGDSALYLCASSTGGWNQPQHFGDGTRLSIL.

J is TRBJ1-1 and V is TRBV21-1. TRBV21-1 is given as a pseudogene. The CDR3 has 21 residues. The CDR3 spells CASSNLTWGRDLRFLNTEAFF. CDR3 bases: TGTGCCAGCAGCAACCTGACGTGGGGGAGGGACCTCCGTTTCTTGAACACTGAAGCTTTCTTT.

This clone was seen a handful of times. V usage is TRBV24-1 and J usage is TRBJ2-2; 9 bases are shared with TRBD2. The V and J ends lost 9 bases and 5 bases, in that order; junction bases with no gene match: 6. CDR1 KGHDR and CDR2 SFDVKD come from the germline V gene. The CDR3 spans 14 residues. The CDR3 region is CATGAGGLTGELFF. CDR3 nucleotide sequence: TGTGCCACCGGAGCGGGGGGCCTTACCGGGGAGCTGTTTTTT.

The genes are TRBV30 and TRBJ2-2; TRBD1 aligns across 10 bases. CDR1 and CDR2 from the germline V gene are GTSNPN and SVGIG (reference sequence). After removal of 2 bases from V and 8 bases from J, the junction contained 8 bases not matched to a gene. CDR3 size: 15 residues. The CDR3 protein is CAWSTGTGVFGELFF. CDR3 nucleotide sequence: TGTGCCTGGAGTACCGGGACAGGGGTTTTTGGGGAGCTGTTTTTT. The full variable domain, completed using reference TRBV30 and TRBJ2-2, is SQTIHQWPATLVQPVGSPLSLECTVEGTSNPNLYWYRQAAGRGLQLLFYSVGIGQISSEVPQNLSASRPQDRQFILSSKKLLLSDSGFYLCAWSTGTGVFGELFFGEGSRLTVL.

The CDR3 DNA is TGTGCCAGCAGCGTAGTTGCGGGGGGGATCCACAATGAGCAGTTCTTC. Its protein product is CASSVVAGGIHNEQFF. The J gene is TRBJ2-1, the V gene TRBV9, with 9 bases aligning to TRBD2. Germline CDR1 reads SGDLS; CDR2 reads YYNGEE. V was pared by 0 bases and J by 5 bases, with 6 bases of the junction left unmatched. The CDR3 spans 16 residues.

The V call is TRBV12-3 or TRBV12-4, the J call TRBJ1-1; 11 nucleotides match TRBD1. Trimming removed 6 bases from V and 11 bases from J; junction bases left unmatched: 8. This CDR3 contains 13 residues. The CDR3 sequence: CASRTGTGGRAFF. The CDR3 bases are TGTGCCAGCAGAACCGGGACAGGGGGTCGGGCTTTCTTT.